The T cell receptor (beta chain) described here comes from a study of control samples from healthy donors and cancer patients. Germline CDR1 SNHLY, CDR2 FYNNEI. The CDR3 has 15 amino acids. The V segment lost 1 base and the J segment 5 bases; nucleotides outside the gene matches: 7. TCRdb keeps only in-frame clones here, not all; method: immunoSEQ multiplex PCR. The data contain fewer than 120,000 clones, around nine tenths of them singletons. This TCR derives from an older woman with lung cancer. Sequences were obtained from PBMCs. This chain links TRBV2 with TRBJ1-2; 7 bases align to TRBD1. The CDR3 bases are TGTGCCAGCAGTGAAGGACAGGGTTCGCTTTATGGCTACACCTTC. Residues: CASSEGQGSLYGYTF.